This TCR beta chain was recorded in a study of cytomegalovirus exposure and HLA in healthy donors (dated by TCRdb to 2015 to 2018). About the full investigation: A later analysis indicated that the 130 or so validation repertoires were generated on the platform also employed for the approximately 700 repertoires of the first cohort. The aim of the study was to test whether cataloging public T cell receptors could identify signatures of past pathogen exposure. Besides the first cohort of roughly 700 subjects, a separate validation cohort made up of roughly 120 different subjects was used. To predict cytomegalovirus infection status, the study brought together high-throughput TCR immunosequencing, statistical association of individual TCRs with disease status, and machine learning. What the research found in general, with its limitations: A few of the identified cytomegalovirus-associated TCR beta chains were confirmed in vitro to be specific for cytomegalovirus antigens. According to the authors, the approach could potentially be generalized to other disease states and immunological phenotypes. A later analysis lacked HLA typing for the validation cohort, so it scored co-occurrence in that cohort across all 120 repertoires. In the study, 150 to 200 TCR beta chains were listed as associated with cytomegalovirus. The classifier was reported to diagnose cytomegalovirus status with high specificity and sensitivity in both the original cohort and the validation cohort. Of the cluster scores, about 94% were above 0 in a later analysis, which found that TCRs clustered in the first cohort also tended to co-occur in the 120 validation repertoires. Most TCR sequences were observed very rarely across donors, whereas some public TCRs were present in many individuals.

The germline V gene (reference sequence) provides CDR1 LNHDA and CDR2 SQIVND. Including the terminal cysteine and phenylalanine, the CDR3 comprises 16 residues. The retained sequence is limited to the CDR3, 48 bases, with the frame set at the first base. The germline ends are 16 bases apart after V is trimmed by 5 bases and J by 5 bases. The receptor library was made with the immunoSEQ multiplex PCR assay. Per the source publication's procedure: A statistical classification framework was developed to diagnose cytomegalovirus status using the catalog of TCR beta chain sequences. As stored in TCRdb, this immuneACCESS dataset retains in-frame rearrangements with V and J assigned. A fraction of the clones does not appear; measured against another copy, unresolved V genes explain less than half of the discrepancy, and the remainder lacks a known reason. The DNA was the basis for D and trimming; V, J and clone size are from that table. The sample yields approximately 150,000 clones; more than 75% were counted once. Under 3.5% of the sample is in the top ten clones.

With regard to this clone: The antigen it recognizes is unknown. No qualities accompany the bases; no much larger clone lies one base away.

Separate from the roughly 650-subject first cohort, the validation cohort of over 90 subjects was the group to which the donors belonged. The chain uses TRBV19 and TRBJ1-6; the D gene is possibly TRBD1, with 6 bases matching. Sequenced input: PBMCs. This clonotype originated in a man aged 18-30 years in good health and CMV-seropositive. The sequenced DNA is TGTGCCAGTAGTGCCTTTGGACAGCCGAATAATTCACCCCTCCACTTT. Its protein reads: CASSAFGQPNNSPLHF.